This entry concerns a single T cell receptor (beta chain). One junction end does not reproduce the germline sequence, and a read error may be involved. These data originate in a study of CD4 and CD8 cells across lung adenocarcinoma regions. TCRdb re-analysed the PCR reads in MiXCR, keeping a single row per CDR3 protein. The sample has approximately 2,500 distinct CDR3 sequences, 51% seen once; the top ten hold around 20%. CDR1 MNHEY and CDR2 SMNVEV come from the germline V gene (reference sequence). The CDR3 runs 17 residues. The source material was CD4+ T cells from the center of a lung tumor. The V gene is TRBV27, the J gene TRBJ2-3; 7 bases agree with TRBD2. This receptor was obtained from a female donor with lung adenocarcinoma. The CD4 and CD8 labels of this study may be unreliable. The CDR3 protein is CASSVGVGGRSPDTQYF. CDR3 nucleotide sequence: TGTGCCAGCAGTGTGGGAGTCGGGGGGAGGAGCCCAGATACCCAGTATTTC.